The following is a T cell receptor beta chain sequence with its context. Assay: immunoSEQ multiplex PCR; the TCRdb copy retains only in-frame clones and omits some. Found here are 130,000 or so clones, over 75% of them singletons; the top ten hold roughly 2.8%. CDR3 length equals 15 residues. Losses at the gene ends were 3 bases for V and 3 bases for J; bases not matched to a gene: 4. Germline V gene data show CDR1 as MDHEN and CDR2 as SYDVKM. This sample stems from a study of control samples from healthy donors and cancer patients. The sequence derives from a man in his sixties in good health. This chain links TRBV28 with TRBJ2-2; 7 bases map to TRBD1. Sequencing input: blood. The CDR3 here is CASSFQTGHTGELFF. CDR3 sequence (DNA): TGTGCCAGCAGTTTCCAGACAGGGCACACCGGGGAGCTGTTTTTT.